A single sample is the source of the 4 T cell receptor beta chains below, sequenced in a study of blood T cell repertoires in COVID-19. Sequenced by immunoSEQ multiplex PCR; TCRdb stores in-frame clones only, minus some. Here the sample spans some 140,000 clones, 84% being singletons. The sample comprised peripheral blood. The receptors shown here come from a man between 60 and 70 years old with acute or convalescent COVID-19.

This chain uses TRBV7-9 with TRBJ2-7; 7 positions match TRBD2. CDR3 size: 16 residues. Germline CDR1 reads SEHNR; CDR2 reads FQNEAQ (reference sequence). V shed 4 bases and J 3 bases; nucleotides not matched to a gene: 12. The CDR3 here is CASSSSSGENYYEQYF. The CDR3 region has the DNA TGTGCCAGCAGCTCCTCTAGCGGAGAGAACTACTACGAGCAGTACTTC.

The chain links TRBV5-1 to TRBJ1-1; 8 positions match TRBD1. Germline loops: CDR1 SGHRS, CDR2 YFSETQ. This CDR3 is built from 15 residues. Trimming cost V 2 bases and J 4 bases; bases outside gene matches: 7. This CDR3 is CASSFTTGQATEAFF. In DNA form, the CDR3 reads TGCGCCAGCAGCTTTACCACGGGACAGGCCACTGAAGCTTTCTTT. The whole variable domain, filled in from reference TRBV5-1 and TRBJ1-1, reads KAGVTQTPRYLIKTRGQQVTLSCSPISGHRSVSWYQQTPGQGLQFLFEYFSETQRNKGNFPGRFSGRQFSNSRSEMNVSTLELGDSALYLCASSFTTGQATEAFFGQGTRLTVV.

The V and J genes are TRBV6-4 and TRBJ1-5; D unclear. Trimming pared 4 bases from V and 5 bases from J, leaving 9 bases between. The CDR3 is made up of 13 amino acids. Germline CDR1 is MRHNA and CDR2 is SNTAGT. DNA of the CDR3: TGTGCCAGCAGTGTTGAGGGAGATCAGCCCCAGCATTTT. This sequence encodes CASSVEGDQPQHF.

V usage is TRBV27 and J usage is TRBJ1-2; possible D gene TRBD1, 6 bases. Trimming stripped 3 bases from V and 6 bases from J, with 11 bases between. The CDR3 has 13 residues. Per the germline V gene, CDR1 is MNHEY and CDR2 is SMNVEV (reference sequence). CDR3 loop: CASSFGRGNGYTF. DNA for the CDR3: TGTGCCAGCAGTTTCGGCAGGGGAAATGGCTACACCTTC.